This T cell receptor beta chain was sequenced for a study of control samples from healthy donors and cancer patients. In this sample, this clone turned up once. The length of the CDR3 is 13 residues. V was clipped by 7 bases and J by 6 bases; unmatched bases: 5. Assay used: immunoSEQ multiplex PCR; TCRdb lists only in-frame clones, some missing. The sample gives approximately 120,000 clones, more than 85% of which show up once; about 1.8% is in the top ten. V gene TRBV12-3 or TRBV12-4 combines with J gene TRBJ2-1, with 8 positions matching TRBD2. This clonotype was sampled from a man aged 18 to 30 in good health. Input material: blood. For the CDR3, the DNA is TGTGCCAGCACCGGACTAGCACGCAATGAGCAGTTCTTC. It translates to CASTGLARNEQFF.